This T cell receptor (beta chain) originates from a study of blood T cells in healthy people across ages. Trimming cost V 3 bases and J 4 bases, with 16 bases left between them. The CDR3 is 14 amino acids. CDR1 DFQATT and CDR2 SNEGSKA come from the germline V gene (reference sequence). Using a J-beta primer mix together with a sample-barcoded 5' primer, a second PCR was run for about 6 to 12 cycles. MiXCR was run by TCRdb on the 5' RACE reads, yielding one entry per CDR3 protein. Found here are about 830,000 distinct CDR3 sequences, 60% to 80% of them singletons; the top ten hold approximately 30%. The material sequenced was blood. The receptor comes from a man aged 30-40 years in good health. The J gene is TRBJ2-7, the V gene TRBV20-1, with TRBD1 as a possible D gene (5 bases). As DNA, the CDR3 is TGCAGTGCTAGTTGGTCAGGGCAAGAGTACGAGCAGTACTTC. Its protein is CSASWSGQEYEQYF.